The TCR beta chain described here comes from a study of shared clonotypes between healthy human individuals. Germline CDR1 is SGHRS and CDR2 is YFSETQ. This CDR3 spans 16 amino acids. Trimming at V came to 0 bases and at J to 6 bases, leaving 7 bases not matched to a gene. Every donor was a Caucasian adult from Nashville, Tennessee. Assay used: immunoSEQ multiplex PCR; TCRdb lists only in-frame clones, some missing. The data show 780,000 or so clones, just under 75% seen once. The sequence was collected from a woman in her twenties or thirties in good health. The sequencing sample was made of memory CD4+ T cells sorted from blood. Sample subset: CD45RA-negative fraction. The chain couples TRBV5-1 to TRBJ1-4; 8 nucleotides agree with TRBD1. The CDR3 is CASSLGSTGVYEKLFF. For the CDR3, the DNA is TGCGCCAGCAGCTTGGGGTCGACAGGGGTATATGAAAAACTGTTTTTT.